The 14 T cell receptor beta chains presented below share a single source sample, sequenced in a study of blood T cells in healthy people across ages. With a J-beta primer mix and a sample-barcoded 5' primer, a second PCR ran roughly 6 to 12 cycles. One entry per CDR3 protein, called by TCRdb with MiXCR from the 5' RACE reads. The sample lists about 640,000 distinct CDR3 sequences; over 40% were seen once. The specimen was blood. The receptor set was obtained from a man older than 75 in good health.

A word on this clonotype: The junction departs from the called germline gene at one end, perhaps through a read error. The chain couples TRBV6-2 or TRBV6-3 to TRBJ2-7, with D perhaps TRBD2 (5 bases). This CDR3 comprises 12 residues. The germline V gene has CDR1 MNHEY and CDR2 SVGEGT. In DNA form, the CDR3 reads TGCGCCAGCGGCCCGCTGGGGAATGAGCAGTACTTC. Encoded protein: CASGPLGNEQYF.

Many counts were recorded for this clonotype. V gene TRBV24-1 combines with J gene TRBJ2-3; weak D call: TRBD2 (6 bases). This CDR3 spans 15 amino acids. Germline V gives CDR1 KGHDR, CDR2 SFDVKD. Trimming left V 3 bases short and J 2 bases short, with 11 bases between. The CDR3 loop is CATSDPLADTDTQYF. CDR3 sequence (DNA): TGTGCCACCAGTGATCCATTAGCGGACACAGATACGCAGTATTTT.

The V call is TRBV20-1, the J call TRBJ1-5; D gene unclear. In germline, CDR1 is DFQATT, CDR2 SNEGSKA (reference sequence). CDR3 length: 15 amino acids. V dropped 0 bases and J dropped 2 bases, with 11 bases sitting between them. The CDR3 nucleotides read TGCAGTGCTAGAGATAACGCGGCAGGCAATCAGCCCCAGCATTTT. Its translation: CSARDNAAGNQPQHF.

The chain carries TRBV20-1 and TRBJ1-2, with D unresolved. The germline CDR1 and CDR2 sequences are DFQATT and SNEGSKA (reference sequence). CDR3 length: 11 amino acids. Trimming left V 6 bases short and J 3 bases short, with 8 bases between. In DNA form, the CDR3 reads TGCAGTGCCAAATGGCACTATGGCTACACCTTC. It yields the protein CSAKWHYGYTF.

The rearrangement uses TRBV9 and TRBJ2-5; 9 nucleotides agree with TRBD1. After removal of 6 bases from V and 5 bases from J, the junction contained 11 bases not matched to a gene. The CDR3 consists of 15 residues. Per the germline V gene, CDR1 is SGDLS and CDR2 is YYNGEE. CDR3: CASIAGTGMVETQYF. The CDR3 DNA sequence: TGTGCCAGCATCGCAGGGACAGGGATGGTGGAGACCCAGTACTTC.

The chain employs TRBV5-1 and TRBJ1-6, with 7 bases that match TRBD1. The CDR3 covers 15 residues. The J segment lost 4 bases and the V segment lost 4 bases, leaving 5 bases of the junction unmatched. The germline V gene has CDR1 SGHRS and CDR2 YFSETQ. The CDR3 region is CASSPGTAYNSPLHF. Here the CDR3 DNA reads TGCGCCAGCAGCCCCGGGACAGCTTATAATTCACCCCTCCACTTT.

The J gene is TRBJ2-7, the V gene TRBV12-3 or TRBV12-4; D tentatively reads TRBD1 or TRBD2 (5 bases each). The V and J ends lost 6 bases and 5 bases respectively, with 14 bases between them. CDR3 length equals 13 residues. The CDR3 DNA is TGTGCCAGCAGGCGGGCAGGGTCCCACGAGCAGTACTTC. Translating gives CASRRAGSHEQYF.

This clonotype has only a few counts. The genes are TRBV27 and TRBJ2-6, with 8 positions matching TRBD2. CDR3 length: 16 residues. Germline V gene sequence: CDR1 MNHEY, CDR2 SMNVEV (reference sequence). With 8 bases clipped from V and 2 bases from J, the junction kept 8 bases outside the gene matches. The CDR3 sequence is CASGGLERAGANVLTF. The CDR3 DNA reads TGTGCCAGCGGGGGACTAGAAAGGGCTGGGGCCAACGTCCTGACTTTC.

This sequence joins TRBV7-2 and TRBJ2-7, with D perhaps TRBD1 or TRBD2 (5 bases each). The germline gives CDR1 SGHTA, CDR2 FQGNSA. V gave up 2 bases and J gave up 4 bases, with 24 bases separating them. The CDR3 runs to 18 residues. CDR3 region: CASSLLGRDQGQRYEQYF. CDR3 DNA sequence: TGTGCCAGCAGCTTATTAGGTCGGGACCAGGGCCAACGTTACGAGCAGTACTTC.

V gene TRBV25-1 combines with J gene TRBJ2-7, with TRBD1 identical over 7 bases. This CDR3 has 13 amino acids. V trimming: 7 bases; J trimming: 6 bases; junction bases outside the gene matches: 9. Germline CDR1 reads MGHDK; CDR2 reads SYGVNS. The DNA of the CDR3 is TGTGCCAGCAACAGGGGTGTTTTGAGCGAGCAGTACTTC. This codes for CASNRGVLSEQYF.

This clonotype came up a few times. The chain joins TRBV6-2 or TRBV6-3 to TRBJ2-1; 9 nucleotides align to TRBD2. The CDR3 contains 14 residues. CDR1 and CDR2 (germline): MNHEY, SVGEGT. Losses at the gene ends were 6 bases for V and 5 bases for J; bases not matched to a gene: 5. This CDR3 is CASSSSGKHNEQFF. In nucleotides, the CDR3 is TGTGCCAGCAGCTCTAGCGGGAAACACAATGAGCAGTTCTTC.

J is TRBJ2-3 and V is TRBV6-1; D remains unclear. Per germline, CDR1 MNHNS and CDR2 SASEGT. The CDR3 consists of 14 residues. The germline V and J ends were trimmed by 8 bases and 6 bases, with 18 bases remaining between them. In DNA, the CDR3 is TGTGCCAGCGGGATTGTGAGTCCTGACGATACGCAGTATTTT. This codes for CASGIVSPDDTQYF.

The table lists this clonotype with a few counts. V and J are TRBV20-1 and TRBJ2-3, with unresolved D. The V and J ends lost 0 bases and 2 bases respectively, with 12 bases between them. Germline CDR1 reads DFQATT; CDR2 reads SNEGSKA (reference sequence). The CDR3 sequence is 15 residues long. CDR3 residues: CSARDPRTVTDTQYF. CDR3 DNA: TGCAGTGCTAGAGATCCCCGAACAGTCACAGATACGCAGTATTTT.

As regards this clonotype: A much larger clone differs from this one at a single base, so this may be a read error. This chain joins TRBV28 and TRBJ2-4; TRBD1 matches at 10 bases. The J call may be wrong; the DNA end is better matched by TRBJ2-7. Germline CDR1 reads MDHEN; CDR2 reads SYDVKM. This CDR3 comprises 14 residues. CDR3 DNA: TGTGCCGGCAGCGCCGGGACAGGGGTGTTCGAGCAGTACTTC. Encoded protein: CAGSAGTGVFEQYF.